Each of the 4 T cell receptor beta chains below was sequenced from the same sample in a study of blood T cell repertoires in COVID-19 (dated by TCRdb to the early 2020s). Library prep was done by the immunoSEQ multiplex PCR assay. Not all clones reach the TCRdb copy of this immuneACCESS table, which keeps in-frame sequences only. Checked studies attribute under half of the gap to unresolved V genes and leave the rest unexplained. Counted in this sample were tens of thousands of clones; approximately 85% of them appeared once. Of the sample, around a sixth is held by the ten largest clones. The sequenced material came from peripheral blood. Receptor source: a human donor in a cohort sampled during active COVID-19. The donor label of this sample is uncertain.

This clone was counted a few times. The genes are TRBV24-1 and TRBJ1-5; D may be TRBD1 (6 bases). Between the trimmed V and J ends, which lost 3 bases and 7 bases, there was a span of 12 bases. Per the germline V gene, CDR1 is KGHDR and CDR2 is SFDVKD. The length of the CDR3 is 14 residues. CDR3: CATSDNRASQPQHF. CDR3 in DNA: TGTGCCACCAGTGATAACAGGGCCAGCCAGCCCCAGCATTTT.

The chain is built from TRBV7-2 and TRBJ1-1, with a weak D call TRBD1 (6 bases). V was cut by 5 bases and J by 1 base, with 8 bases left in between. From germline, CDR1 is SGHTA and CDR2 FQGNSA. The CDR3 has 13 residues. The CDR3 coding sequence is TGTGCCAGCAGCCCACAGGGGAACACTGAAGCTTTCTTT. It translates to CASSPQGNTEAFF.

V is TRBV2 and J is TRBJ2-5; a possible D gene is TRBD1 (7 bases). The germline V gene encodes CDR1 SNHLY and CDR2 FYNNEI. Trimming cost V 11 bases and J 2 bases, with 18 bases left between them. This CDR3 is built from 14 residues. The CDR3 coding sequence is TGTGCCTCCAACGTCAGGGGGGTTCAAGAGACCCAGTACTTC. Translation: CASNVRGVQETQYF.

The CDR3 spells CASTDPGLTLQAFF. Written as DNA, the CDR3 is TGCGCCAGCACGGACCCGGGACTCACCCTCCAGGCTTTCTTT. J is TRBJ1-1 and V is TRBV5-1; TRBD1 might be the D (5 bases). The CDR3 is made up of 14 amino acids. Germline CDR1 SGHRS, CDR2 YFSETQ. Trimming cost V 6 bases and J 11 bases, with 23 bases left between them.